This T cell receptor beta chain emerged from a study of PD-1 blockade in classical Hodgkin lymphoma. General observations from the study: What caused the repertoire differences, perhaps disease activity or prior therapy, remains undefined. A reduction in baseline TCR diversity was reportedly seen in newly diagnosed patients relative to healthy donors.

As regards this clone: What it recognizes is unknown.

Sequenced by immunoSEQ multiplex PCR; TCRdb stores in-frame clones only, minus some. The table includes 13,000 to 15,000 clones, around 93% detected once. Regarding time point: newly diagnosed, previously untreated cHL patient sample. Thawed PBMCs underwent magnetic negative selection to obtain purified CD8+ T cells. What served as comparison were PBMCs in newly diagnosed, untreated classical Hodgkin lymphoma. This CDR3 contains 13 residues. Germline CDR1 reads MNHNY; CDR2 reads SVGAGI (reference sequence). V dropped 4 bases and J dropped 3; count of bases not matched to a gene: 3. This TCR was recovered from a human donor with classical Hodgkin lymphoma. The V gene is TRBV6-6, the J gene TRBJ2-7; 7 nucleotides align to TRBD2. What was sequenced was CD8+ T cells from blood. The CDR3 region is CASSLGGSYEQYF. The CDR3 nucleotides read TGTGCCAGCAGTTTGGGAGGGAGCTACGAGCAGTACTTC.